This T cell receptor (beta chain) stems from a study of T cells in Graves' hyperthyroidism and ophthalmopathy. The study's findings and limits: The model forecast ophthalmopathy, anticipating it by a median 6.5 months before onset. Among clonotypes expanded in thyroid above 0.001, most were also found in blood.

Investigators excluded patients with uncontrolled infection, other autoimmune disease, pregnancy or lactation. PBMCs were sourced from approximately 10 ml fresh peripheral blood. Amplified regions were TCR beta CDR3 sequences from RNA transcripts. During a first-round RT-PCR of the TCR CDR3, the HTBI primer set was used. TCRdb redid the calling of the multiplex PCR reads with MiXCR, one entry per CDR3 protein. The sample carries more than 300,000 distinct CDR3 sequences, roughly 15% recorded once. At least ten counts were recorded for this clonotype. Its antigen is currently unknown. The material sequenced was blood. The source is a woman between 25 and 40 years old with Graves' ophthalmopathy.

The CDR3 here is CASSYRGRNEKLFF. The DNA of the CDR3 is TGTGCCAGCAGTTACAGGGGGCGCAACGAAAAACTGTTTTTT. The chain employs TRBV27 and TRBJ1-4; 9 nucleotides match TRBD1. From germline, CDR1 is MNHEY and CDR2 SMNVEV (reference sequence). The CDR3 extends over 14 amino acids. Unmatched junction bases numbered 5, after V lost 4 bases and J lost 8 bases.